This T cell receptor beta chain was identified during a study of T cell responses to AZD1222 COVID-19 vaccine. Findings of the study overall: Nearly half of unique spike-specific TCRs reportedly avoided B.1.351 and B.1.1.7 mutated regions.

V lost 4 bases and J lost 7, with 1 base in between. Germline-derived CDR1 and CDR2 are SQVTM and ANQGSEA. This CDR3 comprises 8 residues. Regarding this clone: Its antigen is currently unknown. This specimen includes other DNA sequences encoding the same CDR3.

TCRdb's copy holds only in-frame clones and misses some; the assay was immunoSEQ multiplex PCR. The sample includes under 110,000 clones, more than 70% seen only once; the top ten take roughly 10%. The source was peripheral blood, collected 28 days after the second AZD1222 dose. The sequence derives from an adult who received the AZD1222 COVID-19 vaccine. The chain links TRBV29-1 to TRBJ1-2, with D unclear. Written as DNA, the CDR3 is TGCAGCGTTGGTGGCTACACCTTC. Translation gives CSVGGYTF. Full variable domain (outside the CDR3, taken from reference TRBV29-1 and TRBJ1-2): SAVISQKPSRDICQRGTSLTIQCQVDSQVTMMFWYRQQPGQSLTLIATANQGSEATYESGFVIDKFPISRPNLTFSTLTVSNMSPEDSSIYLCSVGGYTFGSGTRLTVV.